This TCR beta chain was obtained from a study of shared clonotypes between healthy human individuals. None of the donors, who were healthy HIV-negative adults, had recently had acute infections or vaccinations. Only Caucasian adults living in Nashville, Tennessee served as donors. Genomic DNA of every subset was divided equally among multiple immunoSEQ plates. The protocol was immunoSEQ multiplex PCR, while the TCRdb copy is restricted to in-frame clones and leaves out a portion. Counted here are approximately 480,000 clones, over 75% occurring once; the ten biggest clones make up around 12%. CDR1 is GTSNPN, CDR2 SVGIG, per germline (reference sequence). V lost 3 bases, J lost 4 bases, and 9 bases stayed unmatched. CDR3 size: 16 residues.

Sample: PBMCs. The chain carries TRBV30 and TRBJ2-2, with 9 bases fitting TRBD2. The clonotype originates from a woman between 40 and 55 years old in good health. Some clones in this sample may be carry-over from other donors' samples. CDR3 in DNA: TGTGCCTGGAGACCCCAGGGACTAGCTAGCACCGGGGAGCTGTTTTTT. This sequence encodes CAWRPQGLASTGELFF.